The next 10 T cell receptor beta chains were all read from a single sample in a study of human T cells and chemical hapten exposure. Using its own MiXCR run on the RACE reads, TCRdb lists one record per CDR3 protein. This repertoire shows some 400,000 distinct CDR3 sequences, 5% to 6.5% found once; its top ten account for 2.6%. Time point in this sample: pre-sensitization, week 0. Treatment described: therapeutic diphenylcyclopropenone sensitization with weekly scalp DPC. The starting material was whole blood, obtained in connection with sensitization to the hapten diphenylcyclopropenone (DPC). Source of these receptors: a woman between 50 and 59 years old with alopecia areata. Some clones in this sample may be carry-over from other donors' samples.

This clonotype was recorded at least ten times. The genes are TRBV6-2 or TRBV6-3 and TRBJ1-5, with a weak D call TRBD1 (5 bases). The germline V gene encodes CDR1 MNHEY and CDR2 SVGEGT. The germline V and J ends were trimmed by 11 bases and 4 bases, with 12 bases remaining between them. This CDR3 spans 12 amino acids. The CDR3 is CAVGTWNQPQHF. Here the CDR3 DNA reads TGTGCCGTGGGGACTTGGAATCAGCCCCAGCATTTT.

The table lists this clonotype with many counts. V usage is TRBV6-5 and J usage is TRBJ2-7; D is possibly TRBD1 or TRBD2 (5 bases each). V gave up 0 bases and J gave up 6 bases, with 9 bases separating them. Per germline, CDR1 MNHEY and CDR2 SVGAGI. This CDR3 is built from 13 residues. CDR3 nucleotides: TGTGCCAGCAGTTACTCGAGGGGAGCCGAGCAGTACTTC. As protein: CASSYSRGAEQYF.

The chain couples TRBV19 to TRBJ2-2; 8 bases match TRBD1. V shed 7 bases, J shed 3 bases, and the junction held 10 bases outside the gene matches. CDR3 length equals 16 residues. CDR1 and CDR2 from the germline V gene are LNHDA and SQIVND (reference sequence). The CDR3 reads CASTRDRGVDTGELFF. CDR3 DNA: TGTGCCAGTACCCGCGACAGGGGTGTCGACACCGGGGAGCTGTTTTTT.

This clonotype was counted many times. CDR3 sequence (DNA): TGTGCCAGCAGCCGGACCGAAGCTAACTATGGCTACACCTTC. Its protein is CASSRTEANYGYTF. This chain links TRBV3-1 with TRBJ1-2; D gene unclear. This CDR3 has 14 residues. Germline CDR1 LGHDT, CDR2 YNNKEL (reference sequence). The V end lost 4 bases, the J end lost 0 bases, and 9 bases lay between the germline ends.

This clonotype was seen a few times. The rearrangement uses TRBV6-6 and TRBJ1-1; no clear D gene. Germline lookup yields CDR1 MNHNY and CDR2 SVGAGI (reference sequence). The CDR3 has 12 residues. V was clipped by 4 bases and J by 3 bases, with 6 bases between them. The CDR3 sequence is CASSFRHTEAFF. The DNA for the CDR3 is TGTGCCAGCAGTTTCCGACACACTGAAGCTTTCTTT.

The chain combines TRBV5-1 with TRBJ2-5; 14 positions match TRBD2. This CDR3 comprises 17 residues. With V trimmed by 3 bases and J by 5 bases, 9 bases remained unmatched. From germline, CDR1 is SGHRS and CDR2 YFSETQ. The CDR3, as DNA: TGCGCCAGCAGCTCTCGACTAGCGGGAGGGCCGGGGGAGACCCAGTACTTC. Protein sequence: CASSSRLAGGPGETQYF.

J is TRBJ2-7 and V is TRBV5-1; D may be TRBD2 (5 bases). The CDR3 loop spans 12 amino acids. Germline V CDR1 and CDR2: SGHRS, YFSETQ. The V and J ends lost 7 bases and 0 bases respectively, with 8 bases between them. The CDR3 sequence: CASARGSYEQYF. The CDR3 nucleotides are TGCGCCAGCGCCCGGGGCTCCTACGAGCAGTACTTC.

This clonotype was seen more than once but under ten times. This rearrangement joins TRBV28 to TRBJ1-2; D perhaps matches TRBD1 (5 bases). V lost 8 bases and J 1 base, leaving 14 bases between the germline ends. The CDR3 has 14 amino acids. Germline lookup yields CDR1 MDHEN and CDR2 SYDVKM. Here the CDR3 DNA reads TGTGCCAGCCAGAGCCGGGACCATAACTATGGCTACACCTTC. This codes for CASQSRDHNYGYTF.

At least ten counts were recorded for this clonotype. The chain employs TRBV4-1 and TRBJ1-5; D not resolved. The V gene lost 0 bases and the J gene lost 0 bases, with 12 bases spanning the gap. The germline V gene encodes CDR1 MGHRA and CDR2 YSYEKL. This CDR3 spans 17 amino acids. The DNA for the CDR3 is TGCGCCAGCAGCCAAGATCGTACACTTGGTAGCAATCAGCCCCAGCATTTT. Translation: CASSQDRTLGSNQPQHF.

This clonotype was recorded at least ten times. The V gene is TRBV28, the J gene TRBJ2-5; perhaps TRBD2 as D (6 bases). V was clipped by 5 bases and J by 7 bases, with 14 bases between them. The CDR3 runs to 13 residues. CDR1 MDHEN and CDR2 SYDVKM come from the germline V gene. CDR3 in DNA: TGTGCCAGCAGTCCCCCAGGGACTTTGACCCAGTACTTC. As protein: CASSPPGTLTQYF.